Each of the 2 T cell receptor beta chains below was sequenced from the same sample in a study of blood T cell repertoires in COVID-19. The assay was immunoSEQ multiplex PCR, and TCRdb's table has in-frame clones only and misses some. The table shows around 250,000 clones, with about four fifths occurring only once. Sequencing used PBMCs or T cells enriched from blood (not recorded which). The receptors here all came from a man in his forties or fifties who had been exposed to COVID-19.

The V call is TRBV18, the J call TRBJ2-7, with D perhaps TRBD1 (5 bases). Germline V gene lookup returns CDR1 KGHSH and CDR2 LQKENI. Trimming stripped 1 base from V and 4 bases from J, with 11 bases between. The length of the CDR3 is 14 residues. CDR3 DNA sequence: TGTGCCAGCTCACCACAGGGGCTTGCGTACGAGCAGTACTTC. Amino acids: CASSPQGLAYEQYF.

The CDR3 nucleotides are TGCGCCAGCAGCCCCTCACGGGTACCAGATACGCAGTATTTT. Translating it yields CASSPSRVPDTQYF. This chain links TRBV5-1 with TRBJ2-3; D not resolved. V was clipped by 4 bases and J by 4 bases, with 13 bases between them. Germline loops: CDR1 SGHRS, CDR2 YFSETQ. This CDR3 spans 14 amino acids.